These 22 T cell receptor beta chains originate from one sample sequenced in a study of T cells in Graves' hyperthyroidism and ophthalmopathy. RNA transcripts yielded amplified TCR beta CDR3 regions. TCR CDR3 underwent first-round RT-PCR with the HTBI primer set. TCRdb processed the multiplex PCR reads anew with MiXCR; each CDR3 protein has one entry. The sample includes over 450,000 distinct CDR3 sequences, approximately 15% seen only once; the top ten take roughly 17%. Material: blood. These TCRs come from a woman between 18 and 30 years old with Graves' hyperthyroidism.

This clonotype was counted only a few times. The chain links TRBV7-9 to TRBJ2-1; 15 nucleotides agree with TRBD2. The germline gives CDR1 SEHNR, CDR2 FQNEAQ (reference sequence). The CDR3 is 21 amino acids. V trimming: 3 bases; J trimming: 0 bases; junction bases outside the gene matches: 12. The CDR3 DNA is TGTGCCAGCAGCTTCCGGGAAGGACTAGCGGGAGGGCCTAGCTCCTACAATGAGCAGTTCTTC. Its translation is CASSFREGLAGGPSSYNEQFF.

As DNA, the CDR3 is TGTGCCAGTAGTTCGACTAGCGCGGGTGAGCAGTTCTTC. Residues: CASSSTSAGEQFF. J is TRBJ2-1 and V is TRBV19; 8 bases line up with TRBD2. Trimming cost V 5 bases and J 9 bases; bases outside gene matches: 6. CDR1 LNHDA and CDR2 SQIVND come from the germline V gene (reference sequence). The CDR3 runs 13 residues.

The V gene is TRBV18, the J gene TRBJ1-2, with D unresolved. V lost 0 bases and J 6 bases, leaving 17 bases between the germline ends. Germline CDR1 and CDR2: KGHSH and LQKENI. This CDR3 has 16 amino acids. Written as DNA, the CDR3 is TGTGCCAGCTCACCACCGGGAGGTGTGTCGGCAGATGGCTACACCTTC. As protein: CASSPPGGVSADGYTF. The full variable domain, with the rest looked up from reference TRBV18 and TRBJ1-2, is NAGVMQNPRHLVRRRGQEARLRCSPMKGHSHVYWYRQLPEEGLKFMVYLQKENIIDESGMPKERFSAEFPKEGPSILRIQQVVRGDSAAYFCASSPPGGVSADGYTFGSGTRLTVV.

This clonotype was observed at least ten times. This rearrangement joins TRBV29-1 to TRBJ1-5, with D uncertain. V dropped 5 bases and J dropped 0 bases, with 11 bases sitting between them. The CDR3 is 14 amino acids. CDR1 and CDR2 (germline): SQVTM, ANQGSEA. CDR3 nucleotide sequence: TGCAGCGTTACTTCGGCTTCTAGCAATCAGCCCCAGCATTTT. Translating it yields CSVTSASSNQPQHF.

In this sample, this clonotype turned up a few times. The chain joins TRBV6-1 to TRBJ2-7, with 7 bases fitting TRBD1. Germline lookup yields CDR1 MNHNS and CDR2 SASEGT. CDR3 length equals 13 residues. V trimming: 3 bases; J trimming: 4 bases; junction bases outside the gene matches: 3. The CDR3 loop reads CASSETGFYEQYV. CDR3 in DNA: TGTGCCAGCAGTGAGACAGGGTTTTACGAGCAGTACGTC.

This clonotype has ten or more counts. The rearrangement links TRBV5-1 to TRBJ2-1; TRBD1 agrees at 9 bases. The V and J ends lost 2 bases and 4 bases, in that order; junction bases with no gene match: 7. Per the germline V gene, CDR1 is SGHRS and CDR2 is YFSETQ. The CDR3 is 16 amino acids. The CDR3 coding sequence is TGCGCCAGCAGCTTAGCCGGGACAGGGATGTACAATGAGCAGTTCTTC. Amino acid sequence: CASSLAGTGMYNEQFF.

On this clonotype: This may come from a read error, since a much larger clone is one base off. This chain links TRBV19 with TRBJ1-1, with 9 bases lining up with TRBD1. The CDR3 spans 14 residues. From germline, CDR1 is LNHDA and CDR2 SQIVND (reference sequence). Here the CDR3 reads CACRRTGGKTEAFF. CDR3 sequence (DNA): TGTGCCTGTAGAAGAACAGGGGGCAAGACTGAAGCTTTCTTT. Based on the CDR3 plus reference TRBV19 and TRBJ1-1, the full variable domain is DGGITQSPKYLFRKEGQNVTLSCEQNLNHDAMYWYRQDPGQGLRLIYYSQIVNDFQKGDIAEGYSVSREKKESFPLTVTSAQKNPTAFYLCACRRTGGKTEAFFGQGTRLTVV.

This clonotype was seen repeatedly, ten times or more. The genes are TRBV2 and TRBJ1-2; possible D gene TRBD1, 5 bases. The V gene's germline CDR1 is SNHLY and CDR2 FYNNEI. V lost 8 bases, J lost 5 bases, and 15 bases lay in between. The length of the CDR3 is 13 residues. Here the CDR3 reads CASDSQGGYGYTF. In nucleotides, the CDR3 is TGTGCCAGCGACTCGCAGGGAGGGTATGGCTACACCTTC.

This clonotype was recorded a few times. The chain links TRBV3-1 to TRBJ1-4; D uncertain. Deletions cut 4 bases from V and 3 bases from J, with 12 bases between. Germline V gives CDR1 LGHDT, CDR2 YNNKEL (reference sequence). The CDR3 is 15 amino acids. CDR3 residues: CASSPRRVSNEKLFF. In nucleotides, the CDR3 is TGTGCCAGCAGCCCCCGCCGGGTCTCTAATGAAAAACTGTTTTTT.

This clonotype has only a few counts. This likely comes from a read error, as the CDR3 has no conserved phenylalanine or tryptophan at its end. The chain employs TRBV6-1 and TRBJ2-5; 8 bases fit TRBD2. CDR3 length equals 12 residues. Germline CDR1 and CDR2: MNHNS and SASEGT. V was pared by 4 bases and J by 11 bases, with 6 bases of the junction left unmatched. In DNA form, the CDR3 reads TGTGCCAGCAGTGTAACCGGGAGGGGTCAGTACGTC. Protein product: CASSVTGRGQYV.

Comments on this clonotype: A much larger clone lies one base from this, so it may be a read error. Because the CDR3 is missing its conserved closing phenylalanine or tryptophan, this is likely a read error. The rearrangement joins TRBV2 to TRBJ2-7; perhaps TRBD2 as D (6 bases). CDR1 and CDR2 from the germline V gene are SNHLY and FYNNEI. V lost 8 bases and J lost 1, with 15 bases in between. The CDR3 runs 14 residues. The CDR3 protein is CASGRDSLSYEQYS. For the CDR3, the DNA is TGTGCCAGCGGACGGGACTCACTTTCCTACGAGCAGTACTCC.

This chain links TRBV6-1 with TRBJ1-4; D uncertain. Looked up from germline, CDR1 is MNHNS and CDR2 is SASEGT. The CDR3 runs to 13 residues. V lost 7 bases and J 8 bases, leaving 14 bases between the germline ends. CDR3 loop: CASIAAGWEKLFF. The CDR3 DNA follows: TGTGCCAGCATCGCGGCGGGATGGGAAAAACTGTTTTTT.

This clonotype showed up many times. The V and J genes are TRBV12-3 or TRBV12-4 and TRBJ2-3; no firm D call. Trimming took off 5 bases at V and 2 bases at J, with 8 bases between the two ends. This CDR3 is built from 13 residues. DNA of the CDR3: TGTGCCAGCAGTCGTCAAGTCACAGATACGCAGTATTTT. Protein product: CASSRQVTDTQYF.

This clonotype appeared a few times. This chain uses TRBV12-5 with TRBJ2-5; D gene unclear. Looked up from germline, CDR1 is LGHNT and CDR2 is FRNRAP. This CDR3 spans 13 amino acids. Trimming stripped 2 bases from V and 2 bases from J, with 6 bases between. The CDR3 region has the DNA TGTGCTAGTGGTTTGTTTGAGCAAGAGACCCAGTACTTC. Residues: CASGLFEQETQYF.

This clonotype has at least ten counts. V is TRBV6-1 and J is TRBJ1-5, with D possibly being TRBD1 (6 bases). V was clipped by 8 bases and J by 3 bases, with 14 bases between them. CDR1 is MNHNS and CDR2 is SASEGT in the germline V gene. CDR3 size: 14 residues. The CDR3 coding sequence is TGTGCCAGCCAGGGGTGGGGGCCCAATCAGCCCCAGCATTTT. Translated: CASQGWGPNQPQHF.

This clonotype has a count of ten or more. This chain joins TRBV20-1 and TRBJ2-3; D unclear. Germline-derived CDR1 and CDR2 are DFQATT and SNEGSKA (reference sequence). The V end lost 5 bases, the J end lost 0 bases, and 12 bases lay between the germline ends. CDR3 length equals 14 residues. CDR3 sequence (DNA): TGCAGTGCTCAAGACCCGGGTAGCACAGATACGCAGTATTTT. Translation gives CSAQDPGSTDTQYF.

This clonotype appeared a few times. V is TRBV29-1 and J is TRBJ2-2; unclear D gene. Germline V gene data show CDR1 as SQVTM and CDR2 as ANQGSEA. Trimming pared 6 bases from V and 4 bases from J, leaving 9 bases between. CDR3 length: 12 residues. The CDR3 region has the DNA TGCAGCGTGGCTGATACCACCGGGGAGCTGTTTTTT. Amino acid sequence: CSVADTTGELFF.

This clonotype was counted only a few times. With a much larger clone just one base away, this may be a read error. The chain recombines TRBV2 with TRBJ2-2; D could derive from TRBD1 or TRBD2 (6 bases each). Trimming left V 6 bases short and J 6 bases short, with 8 bases between. The CDR3 has 12 amino acids. CDR1 SNHLY and CDR2 FYNNEI come from the germline V gene. CDR3 nucleotide sequence: TGTGCCAGCAGGGAGGGGGCCGGGGAGCTGTTTTTT. It encodes CASREGAGELFF.

Many counts were recorded for this clonotype. The chain couples TRBV7-8 to TRBJ2-1; D is unclear. There are 15 residues in the CDR3. With 2 bases removed from V and 1 base from J, the gap between germline ends came to 9 bases. Germline V gives CDR1 SGHVS, CDR2 FQNEAQ. CDR3 region: CASSLSSKSYNEQFF. The CDR3 DNA reads TGTGCCAGCAGCTTATCGTCTAAGTCCTACAATGAGCAGTTCTTC.

At least ten counts were recorded for this clonotype. The V and J genes are TRBV9 and TRBJ2-5; the match to TRBD2 covers 10 bases. The CDR3 runs 16 residues. Germline assignment: CDR1 SGDLS and CDR2 YYNGEE. V gave up 1 base and J gave up 5 bases; unmatched junction bases: 8. CDR3 residues: CASSVTLAGAGETQYF. The CDR3 coding sequence is TGTGCCAGCAGCGTAACCCTAGCGGGAGCAGGGGAGACCCAGTACTTC.

This clonotype was seen ten or more times. This chain links TRBV19 with TRBJ1-5; D remains ambiguous. CDR3 length: 13 residues. Germline V gene lookup returns CDR1 LNHDA and CDR2 SQIVND (reference sequence). V was trimmed by 3 bases and J by 4 bases, leaving 7 bases between them. The CDR3 sequence is CASSIAGNQPQHF. The DNA of the CDR3 is TGTGCCAGTAGTATTGCGGGTAATCAGCCCCAGCATTTT.

This clonotype was seen ten or more times. V usage is TRBV10-3 and J usage is TRBJ1-1; no definite D call. The CDR3 length is 13 residues. Germline V gives CDR1 ENHRY, CDR2 SYGVKD. Trimming removed 7 bases from V and 3 bases from J, with 12 bases in between. The CDR3 bases are TGTGCCATCATCCGGACGTCGGACACTGAAGCTTTCTTT. It specifies CAIIRTSDTEAFF.